The clone carrying this T cell receptor beta chain was picked up a small number of times. No antigen is known for it. MiXCR, run by TCRdb on the 5' RACE reads, gives a single entry per CDR3 protein. The table lists just over 450,000 distinct CDR3 sequences, around 14% of them singletons. This sample is drawn from a study of identical twins. Whole-study results and caveats: Zero-insertion findings could be partly confounded by invariant cells (MAIT and iNKT cells). Compared with models, monozygotic twins showed more out-of-frame TCR alpha sharing.

Germline V gene lookup returns CDR1 SNHLY and CDR2 FYNNEI. With 7 bases removed from V and 4 bases from J, the gap between germline ends came to 35 bases. The CDR3 sequence is 21 residues long. These same records also appear under a second study, on yellow fever vaccine responses in identical twins.

The chain combines TRBV2 with TRBJ2-1, with a possible D match to TRBD2 (7 bases). This TCR came from a woman under 30 in good health. The sample taken for sequencing was CD4+ T cells sorted from blood. The CDR3, as DNA: TGTGCCAGCAAGGGGGGGTTAAAGACGGCAGGTCAAGAATCGGGATACAATGAGCAGTTCTTC. It specifies CASKGGLKTAGQESGYNEQFF.